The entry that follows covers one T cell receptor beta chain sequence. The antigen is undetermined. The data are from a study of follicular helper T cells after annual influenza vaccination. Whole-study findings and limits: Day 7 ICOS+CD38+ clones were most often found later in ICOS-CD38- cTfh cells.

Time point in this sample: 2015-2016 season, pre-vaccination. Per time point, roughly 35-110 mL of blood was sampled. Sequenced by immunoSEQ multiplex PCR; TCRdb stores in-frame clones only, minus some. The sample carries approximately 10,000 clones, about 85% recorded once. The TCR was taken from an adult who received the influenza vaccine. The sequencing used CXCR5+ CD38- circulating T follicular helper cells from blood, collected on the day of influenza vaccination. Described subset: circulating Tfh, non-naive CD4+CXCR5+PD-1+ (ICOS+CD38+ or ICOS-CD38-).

The CDR3, as DNA: TGTGCCAGCAGCTTAGGGTCAAGCGACACTGAAGCTTTCTTT. Translation gives CASSLGSSDTEAFF. The chain recombines TRBV7-9 with TRBJ1-1, with no clear D. This CDR3 is built from 14 residues. V lost 1 base, J lost 3 bases, and 9 bases lay in between. The germline gives CDR1 SEHNR, CDR2 FQNEAQ (reference sequence).